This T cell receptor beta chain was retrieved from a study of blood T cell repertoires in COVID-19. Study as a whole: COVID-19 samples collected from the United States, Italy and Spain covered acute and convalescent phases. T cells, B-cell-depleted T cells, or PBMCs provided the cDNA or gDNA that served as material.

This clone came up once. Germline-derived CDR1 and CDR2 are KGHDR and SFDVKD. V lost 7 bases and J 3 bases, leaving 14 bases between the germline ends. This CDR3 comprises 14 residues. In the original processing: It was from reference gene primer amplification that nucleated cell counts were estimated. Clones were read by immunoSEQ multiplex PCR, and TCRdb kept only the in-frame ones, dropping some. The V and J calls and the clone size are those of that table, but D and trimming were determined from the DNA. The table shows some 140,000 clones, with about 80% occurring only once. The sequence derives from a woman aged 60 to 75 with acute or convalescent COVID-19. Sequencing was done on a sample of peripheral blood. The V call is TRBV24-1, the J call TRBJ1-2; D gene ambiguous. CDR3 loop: CATRAPDPDYGYTF. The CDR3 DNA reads TGTGCCACCAGGGCACCCGATCCAGACTATGGCTACACCTTC.